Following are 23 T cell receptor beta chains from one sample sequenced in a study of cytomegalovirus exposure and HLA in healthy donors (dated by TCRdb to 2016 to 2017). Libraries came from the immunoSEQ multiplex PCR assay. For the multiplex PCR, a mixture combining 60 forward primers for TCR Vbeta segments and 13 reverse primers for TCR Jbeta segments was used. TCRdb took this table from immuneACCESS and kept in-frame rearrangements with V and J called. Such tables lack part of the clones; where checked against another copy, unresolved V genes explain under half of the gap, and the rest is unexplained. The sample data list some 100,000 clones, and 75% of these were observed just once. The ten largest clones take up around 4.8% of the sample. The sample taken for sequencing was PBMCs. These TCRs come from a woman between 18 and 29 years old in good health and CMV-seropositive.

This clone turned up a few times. CDR3: CASSLMGRYYNEQFF. CDR3 DNA sequence: TGTGCCAGCAGCTTAATGGGCAGATACTACAATGAGCAGTTCTTC. The chain is built from TRBV7-9 and TRBJ2-1, with unresolved D. Germline CDR1 SEHNR, CDR2 FQNEAQ (reference sequence). The CDR3 consists of 15 residues. V was trimmed by 2 bases and J by 3 bases, leaving 11 bases between them.

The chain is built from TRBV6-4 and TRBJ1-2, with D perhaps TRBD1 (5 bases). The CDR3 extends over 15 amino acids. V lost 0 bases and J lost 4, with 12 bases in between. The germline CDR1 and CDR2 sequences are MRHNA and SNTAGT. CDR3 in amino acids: CASSDSSRASYGYTF. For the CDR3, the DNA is TGTGCCAGCAGTGACTCGAGCAGGGCGAGCTATGGCTACACCTTC.

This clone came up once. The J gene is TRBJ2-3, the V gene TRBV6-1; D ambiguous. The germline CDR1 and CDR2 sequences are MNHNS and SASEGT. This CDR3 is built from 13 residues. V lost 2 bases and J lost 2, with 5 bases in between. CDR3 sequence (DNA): TGTGCCAGCAGTGAAAGCGTCACAGATACGCAGTATTTT. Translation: CASSESVTDTQYF.

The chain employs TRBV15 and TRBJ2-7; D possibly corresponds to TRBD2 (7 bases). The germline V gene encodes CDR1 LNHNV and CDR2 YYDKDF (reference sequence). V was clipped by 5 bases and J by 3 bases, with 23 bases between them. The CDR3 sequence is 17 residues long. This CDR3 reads CATSLRGGTRPDYEQYF. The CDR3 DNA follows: TGTGCCACCAGCCTGAGGGGGGGGACGCGTCCTGACTACGAGCAGTACTTC.

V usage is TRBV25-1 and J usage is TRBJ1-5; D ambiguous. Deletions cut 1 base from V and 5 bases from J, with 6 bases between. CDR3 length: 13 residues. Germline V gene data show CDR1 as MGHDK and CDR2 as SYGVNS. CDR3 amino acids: CASSESGYQPQHF. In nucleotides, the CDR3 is TGTGCCAGCAGTGAATCGGGGTATCAGCCCCAGCATTTT.

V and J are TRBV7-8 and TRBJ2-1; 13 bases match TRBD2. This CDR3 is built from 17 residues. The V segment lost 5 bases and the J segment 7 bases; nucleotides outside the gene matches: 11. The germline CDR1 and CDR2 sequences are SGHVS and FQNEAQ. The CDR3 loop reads CASSIRTSGSKLNEQFF. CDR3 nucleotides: TGTGCCAGCAGCATACGGACTAGCGGGAGCAAATTAAATGAGCAGTTCTTC.

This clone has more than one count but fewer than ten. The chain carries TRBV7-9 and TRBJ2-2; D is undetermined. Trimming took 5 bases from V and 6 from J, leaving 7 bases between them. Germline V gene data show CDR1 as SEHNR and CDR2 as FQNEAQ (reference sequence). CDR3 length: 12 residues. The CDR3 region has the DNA TGTGCCAGCAGCCCACGGGCCGGGGAGCTGTTTTTT. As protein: CASSPRAGELFF.

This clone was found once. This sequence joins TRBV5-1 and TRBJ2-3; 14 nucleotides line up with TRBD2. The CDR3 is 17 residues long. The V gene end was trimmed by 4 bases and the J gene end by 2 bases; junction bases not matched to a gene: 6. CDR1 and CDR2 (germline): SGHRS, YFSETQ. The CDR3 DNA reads TGCGCCAGCAGCACCGGGACTAGCGGGAGTGTCACAGATACGCAGTATTTT. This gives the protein CASSTGTSGSVTDTQYF.

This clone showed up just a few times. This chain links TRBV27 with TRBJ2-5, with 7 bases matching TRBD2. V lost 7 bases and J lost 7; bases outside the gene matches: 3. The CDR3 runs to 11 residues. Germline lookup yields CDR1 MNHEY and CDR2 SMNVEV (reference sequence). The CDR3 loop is CASTREGTQYF. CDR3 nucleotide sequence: TGTGCCAGCACAAGGGAGGGGACCCAGTACTTC.

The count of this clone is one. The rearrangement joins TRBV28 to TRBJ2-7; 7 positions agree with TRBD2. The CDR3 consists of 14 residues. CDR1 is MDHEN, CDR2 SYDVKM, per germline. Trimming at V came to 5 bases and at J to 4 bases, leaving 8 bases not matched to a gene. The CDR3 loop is CASSPGEGGYEQYF. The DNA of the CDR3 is TGTGCCAGCAGTCCCGGGGAGGGCGGATACGAGCAGTACTTC.

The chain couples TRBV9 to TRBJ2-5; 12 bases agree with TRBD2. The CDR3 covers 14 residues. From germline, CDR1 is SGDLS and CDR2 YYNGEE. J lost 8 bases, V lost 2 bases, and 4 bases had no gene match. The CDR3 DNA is TGTGCCAGCAGCGTGACACTAGCGGGGGGCACCCAGTACTTC. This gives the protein CASSVTLAGGTQYF.

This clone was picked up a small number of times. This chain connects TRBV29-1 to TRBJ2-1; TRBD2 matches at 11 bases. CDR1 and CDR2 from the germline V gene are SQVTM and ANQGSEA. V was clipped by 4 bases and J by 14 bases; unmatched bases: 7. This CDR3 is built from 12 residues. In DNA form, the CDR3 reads TGCAGCGTTGCCGCTAGCGGGAGGATGGAGTTCTTC. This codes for CSVAASGRMEFF.

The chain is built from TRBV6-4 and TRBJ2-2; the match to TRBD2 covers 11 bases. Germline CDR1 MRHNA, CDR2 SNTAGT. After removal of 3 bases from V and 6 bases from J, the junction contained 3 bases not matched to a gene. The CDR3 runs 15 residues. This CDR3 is CASSETSGTAGELFF. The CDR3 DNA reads TGTGCCAGCAGTGAGACTAGCGGGACGGCCGGGGAGCTGTTTTTT.

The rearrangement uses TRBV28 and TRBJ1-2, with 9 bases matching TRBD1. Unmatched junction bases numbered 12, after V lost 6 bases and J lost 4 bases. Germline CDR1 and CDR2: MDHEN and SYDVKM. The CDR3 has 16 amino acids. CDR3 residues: CASRTIRDREGYGYTF. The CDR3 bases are TGTGCCAGCAGGACAATCCGGGACAGGGAGGGCTATGGCTACACCTTC.

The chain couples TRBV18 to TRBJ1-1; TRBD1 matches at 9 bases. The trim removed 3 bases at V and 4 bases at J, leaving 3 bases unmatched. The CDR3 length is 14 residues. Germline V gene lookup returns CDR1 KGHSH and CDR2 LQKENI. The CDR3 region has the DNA TGTGCCAGCTCACCGGGACAGGGAGTCACTGAAGCTTTCTTT. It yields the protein CASSPGQGVTEAFF.

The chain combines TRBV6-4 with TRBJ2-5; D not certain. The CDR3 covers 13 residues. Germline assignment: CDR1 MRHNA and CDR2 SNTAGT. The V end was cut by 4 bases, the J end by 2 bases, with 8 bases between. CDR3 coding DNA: TGTGCCAGCAGTGTTAGAGATCAAGAGACCCAGTACTTC. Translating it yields CASSVRDQETQYF.

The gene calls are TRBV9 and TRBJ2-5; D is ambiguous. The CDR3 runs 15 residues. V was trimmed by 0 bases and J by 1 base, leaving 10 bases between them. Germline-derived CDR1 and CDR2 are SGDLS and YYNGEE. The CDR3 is CASSVVSGGQETQYF. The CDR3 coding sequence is TGTGCCAGCAGCGTAGTCTCCGGCGGCCAAGAGACCCAGTACTTC. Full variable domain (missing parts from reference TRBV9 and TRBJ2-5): DSGVTQTPKHLITATGQRVTLRCSPRSGDLSVYWYQQSLDQGLQFLIQYYNGEERAKGNILERFSAQQFPDLHSELNLSSLELGDSALYFCASSVVSGGQETQYFGPGTRLLVL.

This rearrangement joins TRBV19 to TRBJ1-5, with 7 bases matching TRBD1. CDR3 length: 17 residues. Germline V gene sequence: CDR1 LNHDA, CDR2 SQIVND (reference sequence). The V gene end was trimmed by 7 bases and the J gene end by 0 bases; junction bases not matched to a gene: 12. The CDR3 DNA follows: TGTGCCAGTAACGGGGGAAGGGGGCCCTATAGCAATCAGCCCCAGCATTTT. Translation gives CASNGGRGPYSNQPQHF.

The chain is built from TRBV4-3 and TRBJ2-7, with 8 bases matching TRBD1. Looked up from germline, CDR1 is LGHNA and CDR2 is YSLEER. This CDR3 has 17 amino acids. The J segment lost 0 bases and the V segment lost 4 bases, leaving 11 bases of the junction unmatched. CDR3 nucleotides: TGCGCCAGCAGCCCATCCCGGACAGGGATTTTCTCCTACGAGCAGTACTTC. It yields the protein CASSPSRTGIFSYEQYF.

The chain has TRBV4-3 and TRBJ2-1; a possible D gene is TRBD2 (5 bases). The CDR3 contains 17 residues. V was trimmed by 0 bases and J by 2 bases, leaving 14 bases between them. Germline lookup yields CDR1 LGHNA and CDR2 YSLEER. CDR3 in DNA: TGCGCCAGCAGCCAAGAGGCAGCGGCTGCGGCCTACAATGAGCAGTTCTTC. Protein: CASSQEAAAAAYNEQFF.

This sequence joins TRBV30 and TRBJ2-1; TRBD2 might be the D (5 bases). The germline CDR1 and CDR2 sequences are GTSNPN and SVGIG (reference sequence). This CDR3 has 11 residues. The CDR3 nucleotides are TGTGGTACCCGAGGGTACAATGAGCAGTTCTTC. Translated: CGTRGYNEQFF.

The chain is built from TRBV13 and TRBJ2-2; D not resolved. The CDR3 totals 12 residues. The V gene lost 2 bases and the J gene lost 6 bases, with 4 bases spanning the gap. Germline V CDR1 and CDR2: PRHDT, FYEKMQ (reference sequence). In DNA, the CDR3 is TGTGCCAGCAGCTTAACAGCCGGGGAGCTGTTTTTT. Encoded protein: CASSLTAGELFF. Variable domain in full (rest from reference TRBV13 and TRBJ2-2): AAGVIQSPRHLIKEKRETATLKCYPIPRHDTVYWYQQGPGQDPQFLISFYEKMQSDKGSIPDRFSAQQFSDYHSELNMSSLELGDSALYFCASSLTAGELFFGEGSRLTVL.

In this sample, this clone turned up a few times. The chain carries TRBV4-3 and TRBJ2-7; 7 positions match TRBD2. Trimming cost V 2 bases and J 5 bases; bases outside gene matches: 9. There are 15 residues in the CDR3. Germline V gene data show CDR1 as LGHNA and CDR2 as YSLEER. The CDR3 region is CASSQSGAGANEQYF. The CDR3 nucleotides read TGCGCCAGCAGCCAAAGTGGCGCGGGAGCTAACGAGCAGTACTTC.